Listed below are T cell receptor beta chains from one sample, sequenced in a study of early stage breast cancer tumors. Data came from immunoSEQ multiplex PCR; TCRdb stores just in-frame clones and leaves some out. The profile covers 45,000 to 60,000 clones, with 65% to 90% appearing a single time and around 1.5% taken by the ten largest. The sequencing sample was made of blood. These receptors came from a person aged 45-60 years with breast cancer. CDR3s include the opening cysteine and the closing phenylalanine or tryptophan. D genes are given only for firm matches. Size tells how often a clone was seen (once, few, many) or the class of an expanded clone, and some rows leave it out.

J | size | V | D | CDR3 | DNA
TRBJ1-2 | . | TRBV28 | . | CASSSGSSYGYTF | TGTGCCAGCAGTTCGGGCTCGAGCTATGGCTACACCTTC
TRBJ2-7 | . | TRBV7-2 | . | CASSLAGHPGGTPEQYF | TGTGCCAGCAGCTTGGCCGGCCATCCCGGAGGGACTCCCGAGCAGTACTTC
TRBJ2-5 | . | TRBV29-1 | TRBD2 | CSVSSGSGQETQYF | TGCAGCGTTTCCAGCGGGAGCGGGCAAGAGACCCAGTACTTC
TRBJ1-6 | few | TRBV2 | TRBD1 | CASSEGFPGTAFWPLHF | TGTGCCAGCAGTGAAGGCTTCCCCGGGACAGCTTTTTGGCCCCTCCACTTT
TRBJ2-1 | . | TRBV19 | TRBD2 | CASSPSKTSGSYNEQFF | TGTGCCAGTAGTCCCTCCAAGACTAGCGGCTCCTACAATGAGCAGTTCTTC
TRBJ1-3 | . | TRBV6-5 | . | CASSRSRGDGNTIYF | TGTGCCAGCAGTCGGTCCCGGGGAGACGGAAACACCATATATTTT
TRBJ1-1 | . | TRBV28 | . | CASSLFIGTGLSEAFF | TGTGCCAGCAGTTTATTTATCGGAACAGGGCTCTCAGAAGCTTTCTTT
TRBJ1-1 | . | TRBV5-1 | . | CASSLAAPGRTEAFF | TGCGCCAGCAGCTTGGCCGCGCCAGGGCGAACTGAAGCTTTCTTT
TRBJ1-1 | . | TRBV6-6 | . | CASSQTGSGTEAFF | TGTGCCAGCAGTCAAACAGGGTCTGGCACTGAAGCTTTCTTT
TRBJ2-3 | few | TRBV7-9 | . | CASSPWGSRADTQYF | TGTGCCAGCAGCCCCTGGGGCAGCCGGGCAGATACGCAGTATTTT
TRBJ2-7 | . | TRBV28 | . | CASTRTASSYEQYF | TGTGCCAGTACCCGGACGGCGAGCTCCTACGAGCAGTACTTC
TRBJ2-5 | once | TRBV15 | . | CATSRGYQETQYF | TGTGCCACCAGCAGAGGGTACCAAGAGACCCAGTACTTC
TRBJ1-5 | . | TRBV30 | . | CAWSVTTGQPQHF | TGTGCCTGGAGTGTAACAACGGGTCAGCCCCAGCATTTT
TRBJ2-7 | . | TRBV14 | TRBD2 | CASSQGSRGRVHEQYF | TGTGCCAGCAGCCAGGGGTCCCGCGGGAGGGTCCACGAGCAGTACTTC
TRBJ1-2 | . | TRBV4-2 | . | CASSQEGGWGTRGYGYTF | TGTGCCAGCAGCCAAGAAGGGGGGTGGGGTACTCGGGGCTATGGCTACACCTTC
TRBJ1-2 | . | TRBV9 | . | CASSVAGGQASGYTF | TGTGCCAGCAGCGTAGCTGGGGGGCAGGCTAGTGGCTACACCTTC
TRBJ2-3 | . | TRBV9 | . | CASSVGERGTDTQYF | TGTGCCAGCAGCGTAGGAGAGAGAGGAACAGATACGCAGTATTTT
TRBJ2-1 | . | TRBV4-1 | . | CASSQVNPSRRRNPGYNEQFF | TGCGCCAGCAGCCAAGTAAACCCAAGCAGGAGGCGAAATCCCGGCTACAATGAGCAGTTCTTC
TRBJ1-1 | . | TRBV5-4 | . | CASSLAEGRAEAFF | TGTGCCAGCAGCTTGGCCGAGGGCAGGGCTGAAGCTTTCTTT
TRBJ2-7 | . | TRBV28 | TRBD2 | CASSSRGGRIKYEQYF | TGTGCCAGCAGTTCGAGGGGAGGGAGGATCAAATACGAGCAGTACTTC
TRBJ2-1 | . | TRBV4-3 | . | CASSQGQRSNNEQFF | TGCGCCAGCAGCCAAGGGCAGCGATCAAACAATGAGCAGTTCTTC
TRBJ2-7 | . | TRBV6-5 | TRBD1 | CASSRDRVSYEQYF | TGTGCCAGCAGTCGTGACAGGGTCAGCTACGAGCAGTACTTC
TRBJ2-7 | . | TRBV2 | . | CASRAYPYEQYF | TGTGCCAGCAGGGCCTATCCCTACGAGCAGTACTTC
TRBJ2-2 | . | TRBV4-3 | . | CASSQDFRGPQENTGELFF | TGCGCCAGCAGCCAAGATTTTAGGGGTCCACAAGAGAACACCGGGGAGCTGTTTTTT
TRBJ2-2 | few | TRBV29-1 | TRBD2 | CSVMGGNVNTGELFF | TGCAGCGTTATGGGGGGGAATGTGAACACCGGGGAGCTGTTTTTT
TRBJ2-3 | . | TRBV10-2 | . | CASSEPLLVQGTQYF | TGCGCCAGCAGTGAGCCCCTACTAGTTCAGGGTACGCAGTATTTT
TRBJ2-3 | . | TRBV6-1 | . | CASSEQGPVTDTQYF | TGTGCCAGCAGTGAACAGGGGCCTGTCACAGATACGCAGTATTTT
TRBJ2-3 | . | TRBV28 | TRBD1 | CASSLQGGPDTQYF | TGTGCCAGCAGTTTACAAGGGGGCCCCGATACGCAGTATTTT
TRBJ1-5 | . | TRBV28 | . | CATLRGQQPQHF | TGTGCCACCCTCCGGGGGCAGCAGCCCCAGCATTTT
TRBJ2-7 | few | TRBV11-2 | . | CASRSGQGSFYEQYF | TGTGCCAGCAGAAGCGGCCAGGGAAGTTTCTACGAGCAGTACTTC
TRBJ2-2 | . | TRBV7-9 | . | CASSTTGLTGELFF | TGTGCCAGCAGCACCACAGGTTTAACCGGGGAGCTGTTTTTT
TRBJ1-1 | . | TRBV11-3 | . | CASSPNVNTEAFF | TGTGCCAGCAGCCCCAATGTGAACACTGAAGCTTTCTTT
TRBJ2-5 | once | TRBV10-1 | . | CASSGPGAQETQYF | TGCGCCAGCAGTGGTCCAGGGGCTCAAGAGACCCAGTACTTC
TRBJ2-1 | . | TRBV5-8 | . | CASSLTWGEYNEQFF | TGTGCCAGCAGCTTGACTTGGGGGGAGTACAATGAGCAGTTCTTC
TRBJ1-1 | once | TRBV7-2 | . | CASSFQGRATEAFF | TGTGCCAGCAGCTTCCAGGGGAGGGCCACTGAAGCTTTCTTT
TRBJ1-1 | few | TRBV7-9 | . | CASSSRSRLGTEAFF | TGTGCCAGCAGCTCCCGGAGCCGTTTGGGGACTGAAGCTTTCTTT
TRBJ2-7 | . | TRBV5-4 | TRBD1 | CASSLEPTGNSYEQYF | TGTGCCAGCAGCTTGGAGCCGACAGGGAACTCCTACGAGCAGTACTTC
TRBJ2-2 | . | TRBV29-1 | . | CSVAPGASDTGELFF | TGCAGCGTCGCCCCAGGGGCCTCGGACACCGGGGAGCTGTTTTTT
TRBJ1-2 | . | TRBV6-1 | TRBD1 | CASRRDRAFGGYTF | TGTGCCAGCCGACGGGACAGAGCTTTTGGTGGCTACACCTTC
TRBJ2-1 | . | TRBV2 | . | CASSGSSGRYNEQFF | TGTGCCAGCAGCGGGTCGAGCGGGCGATACAATGAGCAGTTCTTC
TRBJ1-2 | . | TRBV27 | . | CASSRGDLNYGYTF | TGTGCCAGCTCTCGAGGGGACCTTAACTATGGCTACACCTTC
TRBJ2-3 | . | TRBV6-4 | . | CASSASGMADTQYF | TGTGCCAGCAGTGCTTCCGGGATGGCAGATACGCAGTATTTT
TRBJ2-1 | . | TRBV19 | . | CASKGAGRGGESYNEQFF | TGTGCCAGTAAGGGGGCCGGGCGCGGCGGGGAATCCTACAATGAGCAGTTCTTC
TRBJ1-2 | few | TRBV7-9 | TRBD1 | CASSLAGGASNYGYTF | TGTGCCAGCAGCTTAGCAGGGGGCGCATCTAACTATGGCTACACCTTC